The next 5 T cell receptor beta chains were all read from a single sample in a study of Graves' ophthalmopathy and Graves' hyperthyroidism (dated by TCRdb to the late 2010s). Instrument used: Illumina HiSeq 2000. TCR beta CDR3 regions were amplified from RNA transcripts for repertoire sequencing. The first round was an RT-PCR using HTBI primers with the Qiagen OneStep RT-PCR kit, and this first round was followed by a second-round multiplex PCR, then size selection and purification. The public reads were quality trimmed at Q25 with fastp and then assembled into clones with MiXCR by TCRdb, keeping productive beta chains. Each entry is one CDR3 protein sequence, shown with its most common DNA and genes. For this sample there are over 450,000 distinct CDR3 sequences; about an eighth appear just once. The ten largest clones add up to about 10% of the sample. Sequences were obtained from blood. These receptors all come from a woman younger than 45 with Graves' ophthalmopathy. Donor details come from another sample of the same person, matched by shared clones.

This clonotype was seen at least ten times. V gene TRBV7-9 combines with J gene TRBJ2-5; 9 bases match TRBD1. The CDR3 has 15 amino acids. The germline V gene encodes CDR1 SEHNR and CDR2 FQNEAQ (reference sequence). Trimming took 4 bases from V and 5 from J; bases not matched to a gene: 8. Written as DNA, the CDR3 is TGTGCCAGCAGCTCAGGGACAGGGAGATTGGAGACCCAGTACTTC. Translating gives CASSSGTGRLETQYF.

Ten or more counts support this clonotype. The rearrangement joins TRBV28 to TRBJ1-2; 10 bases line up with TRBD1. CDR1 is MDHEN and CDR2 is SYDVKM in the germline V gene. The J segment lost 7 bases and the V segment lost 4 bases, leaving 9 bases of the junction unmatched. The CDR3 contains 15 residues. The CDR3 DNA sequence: TGTGCCAGCAGTTCAGCCCCGACAGGGGGCATTGGCTACACCTTC. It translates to CASSSAPTGGIGYTF.

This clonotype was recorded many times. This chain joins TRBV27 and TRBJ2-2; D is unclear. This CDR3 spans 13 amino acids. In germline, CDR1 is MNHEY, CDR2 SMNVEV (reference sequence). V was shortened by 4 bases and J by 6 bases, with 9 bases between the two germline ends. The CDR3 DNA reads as TGTGCCAGCAGTTCGAGACACTCCGGGGAGCTGTTTTTT. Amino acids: CASSSRHSGELFF.

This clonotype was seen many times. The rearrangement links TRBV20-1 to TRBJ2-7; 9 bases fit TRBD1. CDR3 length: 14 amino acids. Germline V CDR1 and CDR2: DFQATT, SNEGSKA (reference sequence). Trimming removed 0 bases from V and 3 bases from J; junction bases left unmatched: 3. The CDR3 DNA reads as TGCAGTGCTAGAGATTACAGGGGGCTCTACGAGCAGTACTTC. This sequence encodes CSARDYRGLYEQYF.

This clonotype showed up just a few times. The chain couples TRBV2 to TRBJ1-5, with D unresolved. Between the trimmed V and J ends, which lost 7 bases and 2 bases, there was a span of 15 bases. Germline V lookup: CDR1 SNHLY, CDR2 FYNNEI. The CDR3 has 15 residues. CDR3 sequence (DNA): TGTGCCAGCAACAAGCTCGCCGGTGGCAATCAGCCCCAGCATTTT. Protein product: CASNKLAGGNQPQHF.